This record covers a single TCR beta chain. Its antigen is not identified. The sample originates from a study of post-analysis software for immune sequencing data. Study-wide context: In terms of disease course, relapsing-remitting, secondary progressive and progressive-relapsing multiple sclerosis were included.

Carried by the TCR beta cDNA libraries were unique molecular identifiers. TCRdb recomputed calls from the PCR reads with MiXCR, one row per CDR3 protein. The sample comprises hundreds of thousands of distinct CDR3 sequences, 25% to 30% of which are singletons, and around 0.55% rests with the top ten. This CDR3 comprises 17 residues. The germline V gene encodes CDR1 LGHDT and CDR2 YNNKEL (reference sequence). J was trimmed by 5 bases and V by 5 bases; bases with no gene match: 15. General study findings and limits: Compared against controls, patients with multiple sclerosis displayed significantly lower normalized Chao1 diversity. Five TRBV segments, including TRBV5-6, TRBV5-1 and TRBV20-1, were more frequent in patients than controls.

Input material: blood. This chain connects TRBV3-1 to TRBJ2-1; TRBD1 matches 7 bases. The sequence derives from a girl between 5 and 17 years old with multiple sclerosis. CDR3 bases: TGTGCCAGCAGCTATTCCTCGACAGGGTTAAGGAACAATGAGCAGTTCTTC. Protein product: CASSYSSTGLRNNEQFF.